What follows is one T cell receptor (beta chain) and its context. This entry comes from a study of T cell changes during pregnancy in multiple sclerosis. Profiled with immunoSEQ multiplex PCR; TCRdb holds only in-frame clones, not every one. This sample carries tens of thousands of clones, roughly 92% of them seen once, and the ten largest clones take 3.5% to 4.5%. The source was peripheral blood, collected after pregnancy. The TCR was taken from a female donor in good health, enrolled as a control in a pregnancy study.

The CDR3 DNA reads TGTGCCAGCAGCTTCGGCGGGGCTAGCACAGATACGCAGTATTTT. This sequence encodes CASSFGGASTDTQYF. The chain combines TRBV5-4 with TRBJ2-3, with D possibly TRBD2 on 6 matching bases. V dropped 2 bases and J dropped 0 bases, with 10 bases sitting between them. The CDR3 is 15 amino acids. Germline CDR1 reads SGHNT; CDR2 reads YYREEE (reference sequence).